This TCR beta chain is from a study of neoadjuvant anti-PD-1 for oral cavity cancer. Background on the study: Patients without progression got a fourth dose around day 43.

This CDR3 region has 15 residues. The germline CDR1 and CDR2 sequences are MDHEN and SYDVKM. V was shortened by 1 base and J by 1 base, with 9 bases between the two germline ends. Repertoires were generated with immunoSEQ multiplex PCR, while TCRdb's copy carries only in-frame clones and drops some. This sample has approximately 7,200 clones, with around 40% found just once. The V gene is TRBV28, the J gene TRBJ2-3; D gene unclear. The material sequenced was tumor tissue, taken before nivolumab (anti-PD-1) treatment. The TCR comes from a person aged 35-80 years with oral cavity squamous cell carcinoma. The chain's CDR3 is CASSLLAPGTDTQYF. The CDR3 DNA sequence: TGTGCCAGCAGTTTATTGGCACCCGGCACAGATACGCAGTATTTT.